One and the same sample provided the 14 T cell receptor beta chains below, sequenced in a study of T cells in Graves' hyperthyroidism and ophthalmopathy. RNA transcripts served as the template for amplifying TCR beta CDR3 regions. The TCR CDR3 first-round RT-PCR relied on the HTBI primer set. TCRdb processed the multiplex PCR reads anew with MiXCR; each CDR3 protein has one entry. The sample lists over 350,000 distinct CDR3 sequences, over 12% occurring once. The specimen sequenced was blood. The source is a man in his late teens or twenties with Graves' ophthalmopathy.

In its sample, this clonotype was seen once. Written as DNA, the CDR3 is TGTGCCAGCAGTTACTCTTCCAGGGGGCTCGGAAGGGTGAACACTGAAGCTTTCTTT. This encodes CASSYSSRGLGRVNTEAFF. The J gene is TRBJ1-1, the V gene TRBV6-5; 8 nucleotides match TRBD1. Germline-derived CDR1 and CDR2 are MNHEY and SVGAGI. CDR3 length equals 19 residues. V dropped 0 bases and J dropped 0; count of bases not matched to a gene: 12.

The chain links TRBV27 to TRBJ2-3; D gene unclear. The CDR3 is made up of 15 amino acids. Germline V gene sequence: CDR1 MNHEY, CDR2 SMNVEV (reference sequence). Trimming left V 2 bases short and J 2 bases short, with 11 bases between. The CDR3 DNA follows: TGTGCCAGCAGTTTACGCGAACTCTACACAGATACGCAGTATTTT. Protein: CASSLRELYTDTQYF.

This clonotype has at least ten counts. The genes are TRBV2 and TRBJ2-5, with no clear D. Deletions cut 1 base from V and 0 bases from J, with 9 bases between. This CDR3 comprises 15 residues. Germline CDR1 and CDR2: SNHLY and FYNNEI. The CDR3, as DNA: TGTGCCAGCAGTGAAGGCCTAGACAACCAAGAGACCCAGTACTTC. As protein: CASSEGLDNQETQYF.

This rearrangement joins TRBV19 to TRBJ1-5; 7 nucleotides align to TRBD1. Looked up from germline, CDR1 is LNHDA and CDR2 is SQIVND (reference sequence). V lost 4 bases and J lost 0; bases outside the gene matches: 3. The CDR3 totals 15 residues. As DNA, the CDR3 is TGTGCCAGTAGTAAGGGGACAGCTAGCAATCAGCCCCAGCATTTT. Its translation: CASSKGTASNQPQHF.

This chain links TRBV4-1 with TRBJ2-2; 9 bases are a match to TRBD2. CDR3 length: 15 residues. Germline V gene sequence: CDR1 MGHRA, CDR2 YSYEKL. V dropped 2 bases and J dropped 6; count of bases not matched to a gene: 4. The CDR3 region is CASSQTLAGAGELFF. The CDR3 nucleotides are TGCGCCAGCAGCCAAACATTAGCGGGAGCCGGGGAGCTGTTTTTT.

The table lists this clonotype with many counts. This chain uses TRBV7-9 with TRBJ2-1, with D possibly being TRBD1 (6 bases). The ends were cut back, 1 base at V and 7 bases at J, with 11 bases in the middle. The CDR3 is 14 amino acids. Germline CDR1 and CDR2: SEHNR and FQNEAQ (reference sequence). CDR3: CASSLDRASNEQFF. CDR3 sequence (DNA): TGTGCCAGCAGCTTAGACAGGGCGTCGAATGAGCAGTTCTTC.

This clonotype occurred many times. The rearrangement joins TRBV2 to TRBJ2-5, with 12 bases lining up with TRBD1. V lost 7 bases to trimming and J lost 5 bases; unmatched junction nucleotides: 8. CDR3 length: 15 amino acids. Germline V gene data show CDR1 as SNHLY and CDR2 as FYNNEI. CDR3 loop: CASNPGQGAWETQYF. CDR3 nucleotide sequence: TGTGCCAGCAATCCGGGACAGGGGGCGTGGGAGACCCAGTACTTC.

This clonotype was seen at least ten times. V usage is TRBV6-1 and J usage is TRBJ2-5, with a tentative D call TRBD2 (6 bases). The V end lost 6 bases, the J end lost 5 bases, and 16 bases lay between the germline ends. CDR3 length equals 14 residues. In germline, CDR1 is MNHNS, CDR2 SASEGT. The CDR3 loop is CASRSLGGRETQYF. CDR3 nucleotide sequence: TGTGCCAGCAGGTCCCTCGGGGGTCGGGAGACCCAGTACTTC.

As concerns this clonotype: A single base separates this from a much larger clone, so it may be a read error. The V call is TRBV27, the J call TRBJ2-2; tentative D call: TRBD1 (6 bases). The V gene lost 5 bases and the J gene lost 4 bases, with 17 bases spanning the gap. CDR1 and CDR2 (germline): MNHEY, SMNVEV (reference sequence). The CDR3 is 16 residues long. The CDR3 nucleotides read TGTGCCAGCAGTCCCTTACAGGGCTCGGGCACCGGGGAGCTGTTTTTT. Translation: CASSPLQGSGTGELFF.

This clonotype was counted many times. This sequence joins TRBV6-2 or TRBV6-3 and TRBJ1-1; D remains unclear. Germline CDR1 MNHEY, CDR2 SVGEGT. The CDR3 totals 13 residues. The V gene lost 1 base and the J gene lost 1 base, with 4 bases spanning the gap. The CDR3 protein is CASSYFGNTEAFF. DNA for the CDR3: TGTGCCAGCAGTTACTTCGGGAACACTGAAGCTTTCTTT.

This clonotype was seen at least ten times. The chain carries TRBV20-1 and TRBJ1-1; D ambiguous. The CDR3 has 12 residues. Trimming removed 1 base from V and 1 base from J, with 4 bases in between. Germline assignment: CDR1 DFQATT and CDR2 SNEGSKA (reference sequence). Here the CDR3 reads CSARAGNTEAFF. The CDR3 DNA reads TGCAGTGCTAGAGCAGGGAACACTGAAGCTTTCTTT.

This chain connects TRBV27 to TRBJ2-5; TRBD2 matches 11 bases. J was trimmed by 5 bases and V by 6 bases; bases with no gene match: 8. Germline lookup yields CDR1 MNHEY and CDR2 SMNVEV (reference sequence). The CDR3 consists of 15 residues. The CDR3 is CASRRTSGSGETQYF. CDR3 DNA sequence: TGTGCCAGCAGACGGACTAGCGGGTCTGGGGAGACCCAGTACTTC.

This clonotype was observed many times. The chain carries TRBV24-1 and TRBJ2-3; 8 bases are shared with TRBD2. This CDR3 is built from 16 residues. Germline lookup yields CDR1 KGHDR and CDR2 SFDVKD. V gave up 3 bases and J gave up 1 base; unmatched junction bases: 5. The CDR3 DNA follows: TGTGCCACCAGTGATGTTCGGCGGGGGGGCACAGATACGCAGTATTTT. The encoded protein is CATSDVRRGGTDTQYF.

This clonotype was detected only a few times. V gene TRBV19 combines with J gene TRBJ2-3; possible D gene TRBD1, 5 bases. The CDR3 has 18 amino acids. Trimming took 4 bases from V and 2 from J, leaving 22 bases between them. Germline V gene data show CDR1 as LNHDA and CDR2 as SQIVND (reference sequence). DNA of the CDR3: TGTGCCAGTAGTAAAGGCACCAGACAGCCTCCTTTCACAGATACGCAGTATTTT. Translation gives CASSKGTRQPPFTDTQYF.